These T cell receptor beta chains were read from a single sample in a study of identifying expanded T cells in peripheral blood. Data came from immunoSEQ multiplex PCR; TCRdb stores just in-frame clones and leaves some out. In the table there are 70,000 to 95,000 clones, approximately 91% of which are singletons. The sample consisted of blood. The receptors stem from a person aged 18 to 69 in good health. Each CDR3 is given with its conserved first and last residue. D genes are given only for firm matches. The size entry is marked missing in some rows and otherwise reads once, few, many or a size class.

TRBV9	TRBJ1-4	once	TRBD1	CASSIAGTDHEKLFF	TGTGCCAGCAGCATCGCCGGGACAGACCATGAAAAACTGTTTTTT
TRBV5-1	TRBJ2-2	-	TRBD1	CASSRTGDSGELFF	TGCGCCAGCAGCAGGACAGGGGACTCCGGGGAGCTGTTTTTT
TRBV30	TRBJ2-5	-	-	CAWTGVQETQYF	TGTGCCTGGACAGGGGTTCAAGAGACCCAGTACTTC
TRBV14	TRBJ1-6	many	-	CASSQETLSNSPLHF	TGTGCCAGCAGCCAAGAGACTCTTTCTAATTCACCCCTCCACTTT
TRBV5-1	TRBJ1-2	-	-	CASSLEAANYGYTF	TGCGCCAGCAGCTTGGAGGCAGCTAACTATGGCTACACCTTC
TRBV29-1	TRBJ2-1	-	TRBD2	CSVRGGAGSYNEQFF	TGCAGCGTTCGCGGGGGGGCCGGCTCCTACAATGAGCAGTTCTTC
TRBV5-4	TRBJ1-1	-	-	CASSSNTEAFF	TGTGCCAGCAGCTCCAACACTGAAGCTTTCTTT
TRBV4-3	TRBJ1-2	-	TRBD1	CASSYSTGGVGGYTF	TGCGCCAGCAGCTATTCCACAGGGGGAGTGGGGGGCTACACCTTC
TRBV6-4	TRBJ2-1	-	TRBD2	CASSDGGGANEQFF	TGTGCCAGCAGTGACGGCGGGGGGGCCAATGAGCAGTTCTTC
TRBV6-4	TRBJ2-3	-	-	CASSDSTVASTDTQYF	TGTGCCAGCAGTGACTCTACAGTCGCTAGCACAGATACGCAGTATTTT
TRBV2	TRBJ2-7	-	-	CASREVQGWHGSYEQYF	TGTGCCAGCAGGGAGGTACAGGGCTGGCACGGATCCTACGAGCAGTACTTC
TRBV7-2	TRBJ1-5	-	-	CASSLAGEGPNQPQHF	TGTGCCAGCAGCTTAGCGGGGGAGGGCCCCAATCAGCCCCAGCATTTT
TRBV12-5	TRBJ2-1	-	-	CASGSNTLEQFF	TGTGCTAGTGGTTCGAATACGTTGGAGCAGTTCTTC
TRBV7-2	TRBJ2-7	-	-	CASSLAGDTGFGYEQYF	TGTGCCAGCAGCTTAGCGGGCGACACGGGGTTTGGCTACGAGCAGTACTTC
TRBV9	TRBJ2-7	-	-	CASSVGNGAYEQYF	TGTGCCAGCAGCGTAGGGAACGGAGCCTACGAGCAGTACTTC
TRBV5-6	TRBJ1-6	-	-	CASSLEIGTANSPLHF	TGTGCCAGCAGCTTGGAAATCGGGACGGCTAATTCACCCCTCCACTTT
TRBV6-5	TRBJ1-3	-	-	CASSYIQGGNTIYF	TGTGCCAGCAGTTACATACAGGGAGGAAACACCATATATTTT
TRBV28	TRBJ2-5	-	TRBD2	CASRSGLAMETQYF	TGTGCCAGCAGATCCGGACTAGCGATGGAGACCCAGTACTTC
TRBV6-1	TRBJ1-4	-	TRBD1	CASSPGQGQEFF	TGTGCCAGCAGCCCAGGACAGGGCCAAGAGTTTTTT
TRBV27	TRBJ2-7	-	-	CASSLGTSYEQYF	TGTGCCAGCAGTCTCGGGACATCCTACGAGCAGTACTTC
TRBV28	TRBJ2-1	-	TRBD1	CASSKDRAYNEQFF	TGTGCCAGCAGTAAGGACAGGGCCTACAATGAGCAGTTCTTC
TRBV10-2	TRBJ2-3	-	-	CARPRSNTQYF	TGCGCCAGGCCGAGGAGCAATACGCAGTATTTT
TRBV5-1	TRBJ1-2	-	-	CASSLELMANYGYTF	TGCGCCAGCAGCTTGGAACTCATGGCTAACTATGGCTACACCTTC
TRBV27	TRBJ1-2	-	TRBD1	CASRGQGADYGYTF	TGTGCCAGCAGAGGACAGGGGGCGGACTATGGCTACACCTTC
TRBV6-5	TRBJ1-5	-	-	CASRQGSNQPQHF	TGTGCCAGCAGGCAGGGTAGCAATCAGCCCCAGCATTTT
TRBV15	TRBJ2-3	-	-	CATSSRGYTDTQYF	TGTGCCACCAGCAGTCGGGGATACACAGATACGCAGTATTTT
TRBV2	TRBJ1-2	-	TRBD1	CATPQGRTYGYTF	TGTGCCACCCCACAGGGGAGGACCTATGGCTACACCTTC
TRBV5-6	TRBJ1-2	-	-	CASSSYAYRAHGYTF	TGTGCCAGCAGCTCCTACGCCTACAGGGCTCATGGCTACACCTTC
TRBV11-3	TRBJ2-3	-	-	CASSSSTGTASTDTQYF	TGTGCCAGCAGCTCGTCAACCGGGACGGCGAGCACAGATACGCAGTATTTT
TRBV6-1	TRBJ2-5	-	TRBD2	CASSLRTSRETQYF	TGTGCCAGCAGTCTCAGGACTAGTAGGGAGACCCAGTACTTC
TRBV6-1	TRBJ1-2	-	-	CASSKTANYGYTF	TGTGCCAGCAGCAAAACAGCTAACTATGGCTACACCTTC
TRBV28	TRBJ2-7	-	-	CASSFRNSHEQYF	TGTGCCAGCAGTTTCAGGAACAGCCACGAGCAGTACTTC
TRBV6-5	TRBJ2-7	-	-	CASSYRPFVGEQYF	TGTGCCAGCAGTTACAGGCCTTTCGTGGGCGAGCAGTACTTC
TRBV28	TRBJ2-7	-	TRBD2	CASILPRAGAYEQYF	TGTGCCAGCATCCTCCCGAGGGCGGGAGCATACGAGCAGTACTTC